This is a list of T cell receptor beta chains from one sample in a study of TIL therapy for anti-PD-1-resistant metastatic lung cancer. Generated by immunoSEQ multiplex PCR, the TCRdb table keeps only in-frame clones and is missing some. The sample shows about 14,000 clones, approximately 85% of them seen only once. The specimen comprised blood, sampled at baseline. These receptors all come from a person aged 25 to 85 with non-small cell lung cancer. The CDR3 runs from the conserved cysteine through the conserved F or W. A D gene is named only where the DNA matches it firmly. Size tells how often a clone was seen (once, few, many) or the class of an expanded clone, and some rows leave it out.

clone_size j_call v_call d_call cdr3_aa cdr3_nt
. TRBJ2-1 TRBV19 TRBD2 CASSPRLAGFSDEQFF TGTGCCAGTAGTCCCAGGCTAGCGGGGTTCTCCGATGAGCAGTTCTTC
. TRBJ1-2 TRBV11-3 TRBD1 CASSLPTGRGYTF TGTGCCAGCAGCTTGCCGACAGGGCGCGGCTACACCTTC
. TRBJ2-2 TRBV7-8 TRBD2 CASSLLAGGTGELFF TGTGCCAGCAGCCTACTAGCGGGGGGGACCGGGGAGCTGTTTTTT
. TRBJ2-3 TRBV6-4 TRBD2 CASSTGTTTDTQYF TGTGCCAGCAGTACCGGGACTACTACAGATACGCAGTATTTT
. TRBJ2-1 TRBV15 . CATSIGLLRSDEQFF TGTGCCACCAGCATAGGACTCCTTAGGTCGGATGAGCAGTTCTTC
. TRBJ2-2 TRBV6-6 TRBD2 CASSTRASGGAGELFF TGTGCCAGCAGTACCCGAGCTAGCGGGGGGGCCGGGGAGCTGTTTTTT
once TRBJ2-6 TRBV27 . CASSPQWGANVLTF TGTGCCAGCAGTCCACAGTGGGGGGCCAACGTCCTGACTTTC
. TRBJ2-1 TRBV5-1 TRBD1 CASTPQVGQGLPEQFF TGCGCCAGCACACCACAAGTGGGACAGGGTTTACCTGAGCAGTTCTTC
. TRBJ2-1 TRBV6-6 TRBD1 CASTGVRYRGNEQFF TGTGCCAGCACAGGGGTACGGTACAGGGGCAATGAGCAGTTCTTC
. TRBJ1-2 TRBV28 . CASSLGRVFNYGYTF TGTGCCAGCAGTTTGGGCAGGGTGTTTAACTATGGCTACACCTTC
. TRBJ2-3 TRBV14 . CASSRDADTQYF TGTGCCAGCAGCCGTGATGCAGATACGCAGTATTTT
. TRBJ1-1 TRBV27 . CASSLSYAFDTEAFF TGTGCCAGCAGTTTATCATATGCCTTCGACACTGAAGCTTTCTTT
. TRBJ2-1 TRBV5-1 . CASSLSVGHEQFF TGCGCCAGCAGCTTGTCGGTCGGACATGAGCAGTTCTTC
few TRBJ1-2 TRBV28 . CASSLTGQIRNGYTF TGTGCCAGCAGTTTAACCGGGCAGATTCGGAATGGCTACACCTTC
. TRBJ1-6 TRBV28 . CASSPQGSHSPLHF TGTGCCAGCAGTCCCCAGGGTTCGCATTCACCCCTCCACTTT
. TRBJ1-4 TRBV30 . CAWRLQGIEKLFF TGTGCCTGGAGATTGCAGGGGATTGAAAAACTGTTTTTT
. TRBJ1-3 TRBV5-6 . CASSIGQPGNTIYF TGTGCCAGCAGCATAGGACAGCCTGGAAACACCATATATTTT
. TRBJ2-5 TRBV7-3 . CASSLTRLETQYF TGTGCCAGCAGCTTAACCCGACTTGAGACCCAGTACTTC
. TRBJ2-2 TRBV30 TRBD2 CAWRKAGDATGELFF TGTGCCTGGAGAAAAGCGGGAGATGCCACCGGGGAGCTGTTTTTT
. TRBJ2-7 TRBV5-1 TRBD1 CASRRQGGYEQYF TGCGCCAGCAGGAGACAGGGGGGCTACGAGCAGTACTTC
. TRBJ1-2 TRBV2 . CASSDGPSGYTF TGTGCCAGCAGTGATGGGCCTTCGGGCTACACCTTC
. TRBJ2-7 TRBV19 . CASSMDDNEQYF TGTGCCAGTAGTATGGACGACAACGAGCAGTACTTC
. TRBJ1-4 TRBV5-8 . CASSPNLRGANEKLFF TGTGCCAGCAGCCCCAACCTCAGGGGCGCTAATGAAAAACTGTTTTTT
few TRBJ1-2 TRBV6-1 . CASSEPRRGGYTF TGTGCCAGCAGTGAACCTCGTAGGGGTGGCTACACCTTC
. TRBJ2-4 TRBV4-1 . CASSRRSPALAKNIQYF TGCGCCAGCAGCCGGAGGAGTCCCGCCTTAGCCAAAAACATTCAGTACTTC
. TRBJ1-1 TRBV19 . CASSPPGGFTEAFF TGTGCCAGTAGCCCACCGGGGGGTTTCACTGAAGCTTTCTTT
. TRBJ2-2 TRBV7-2 . CASSLALPNTGELFF TGTGCCAGCAGCTTAGCCCTACCTAACACCGGGGAGCTGTTTTTT
. TRBJ2-3 TRBV12-5 . CASGLRATDTQYF TGTGCTAGTGGTTTGAGAGCCACAGATACGCAGTATTTT
. TRBJ1-4 TRBV19 . CASNGGKGTNEKLFF TGTGCCAGCAACGGGGGGAAGGGGACTAATGAAAAACTGTTTTTT
. TRBJ1-2 TRBV4-1 TRBD1 CASSQVGTGQGPYGYTF TGCGCCAGCAGCCAAGTGGGTACGGGACAGGGGCCATATGGCTACACCTTC
. TRBJ2-7 TRBV21-1 . CASGLGWGTGGSYEQYF TGTGCCAGCGGCCTAGGATGGGGGACAGGGGGCTCCTACGAGCAGTACTTC
. TRBJ2-1 TRBV15 TRBD2 CATSRGGIAGWEQFF TGTGCCACCAGCAGAGGGGGGATAGCGGGCTGGGAGCAGTTCTTC
. TRBJ1-4 TRBV20-1 TRBD1 CSAYRGEKLFF TGCAGTGCTTACAGGGGGGAAAAACTGTTTTTT
once TRBJ1-1 TRBV6-6 . CASSYSSTVTEAFF TGTGCCAGCAGTTACTCGAGTACAGTCACTGAAGCTTTCTTT
. TRBJ1-4 TRBV28 . CASSFRGLTNEKLFF TGTGCCAGCAGTTTCCGGGGGCTAACTAATGAAAAACTGTTTTTT
. TRBJ1-2 TRBV7-9 . CASTTDSSKNNYGYTF TGTGCCAGCACCACGGACAGTTCAAAAAACAACTATGGCTACACCTTC
. TRBJ1-3 TRBV7-6 . CASSLIPLDSSGNTIYF TGTGCCAGCAGCTTAATCCCCCTTGACAGCTCTGGAAACACCATATATTTT
. TRBJ1-1 TRBV19 . CASSIASHATEAFF TGTGCCAGTAGTATTGCGAGTCATGCCACTGAAGCTTTCTTT
once TRBJ2-7 TRBV19 TRBD1 CATRDRAYEQYF TGTGCCACCAGAGACAGGGCCTACGAGCAGTACTTC
. TRBJ2-5 TRBV30 . CAWSVSGGGETQYF TGTGCCTGGAGTGTATCTGGCGGCGGCGAGACCCAGTACTTC
. TRBJ2-2 TRBV30 . CAWSVSPLAGELFF TGTGCCTGGAGTGTCTCACCTCTGGCCGGGGAGCTGTTTTTT